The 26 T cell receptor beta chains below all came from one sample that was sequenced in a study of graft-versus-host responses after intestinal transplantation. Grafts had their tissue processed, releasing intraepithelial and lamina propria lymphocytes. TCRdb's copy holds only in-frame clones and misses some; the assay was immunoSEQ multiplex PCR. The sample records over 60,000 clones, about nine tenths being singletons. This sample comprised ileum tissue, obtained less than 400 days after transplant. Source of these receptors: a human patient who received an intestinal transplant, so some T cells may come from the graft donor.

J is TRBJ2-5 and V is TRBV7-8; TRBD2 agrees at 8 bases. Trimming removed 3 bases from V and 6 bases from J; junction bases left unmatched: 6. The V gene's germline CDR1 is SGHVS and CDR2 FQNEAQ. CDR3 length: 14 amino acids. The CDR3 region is CASSFWTGGKTQYF. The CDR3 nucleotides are TGTGCCAGCAGCTTCTGGACGGGAGGGAAGACCCAGTACTTC.

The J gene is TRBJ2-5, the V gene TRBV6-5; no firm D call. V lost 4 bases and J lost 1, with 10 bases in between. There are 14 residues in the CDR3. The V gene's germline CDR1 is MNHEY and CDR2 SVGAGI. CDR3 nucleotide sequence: TGTGCCAGCAGTTTAGGCAGCGCCCAAGAGACCCAGTACTTC. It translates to CASSLGSAQETQYF.

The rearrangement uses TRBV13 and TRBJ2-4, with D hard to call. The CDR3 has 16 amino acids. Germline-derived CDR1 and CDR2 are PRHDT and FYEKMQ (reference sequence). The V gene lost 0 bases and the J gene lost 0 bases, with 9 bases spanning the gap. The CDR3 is CASSLGEILAKNIQYF. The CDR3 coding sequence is TGTGCCAGCAGCTTAGGGGAGATACTAGCCAAAAACATTCAGTACTTC.

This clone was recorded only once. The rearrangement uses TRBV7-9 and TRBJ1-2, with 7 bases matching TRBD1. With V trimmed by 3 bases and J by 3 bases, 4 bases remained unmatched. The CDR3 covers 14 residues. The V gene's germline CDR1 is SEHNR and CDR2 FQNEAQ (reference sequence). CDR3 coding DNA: TGTGCCAGCAGCTTTGACAGGGAGCACTATGGCTACACCTTC. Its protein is CASSFDREHYGYTF.

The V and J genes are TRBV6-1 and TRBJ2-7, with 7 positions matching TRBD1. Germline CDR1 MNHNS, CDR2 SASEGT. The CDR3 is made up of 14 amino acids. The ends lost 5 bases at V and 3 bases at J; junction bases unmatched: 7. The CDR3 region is CASSPRDSNYEQYF. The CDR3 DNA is TGTGCCAGCAGTCCTAGGGACAGCAACTACGAGCAGTACTTC.

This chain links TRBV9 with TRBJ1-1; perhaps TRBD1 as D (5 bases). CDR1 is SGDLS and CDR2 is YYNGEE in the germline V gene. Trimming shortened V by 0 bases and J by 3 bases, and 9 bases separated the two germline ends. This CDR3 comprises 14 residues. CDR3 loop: CASSVGGTDTEAFF. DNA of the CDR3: TGTGCCAGCAGCGTAGGGGGGACGGACACTGAAGCTTTCTTT.

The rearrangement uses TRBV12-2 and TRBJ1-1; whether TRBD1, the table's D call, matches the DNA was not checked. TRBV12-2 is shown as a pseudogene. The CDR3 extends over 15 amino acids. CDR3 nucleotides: TGTGCAAGTCGCTTAGGGGACACCCAGAACACTGAAGCTTTCTTT. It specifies CASRLGDTQNTEAFF.

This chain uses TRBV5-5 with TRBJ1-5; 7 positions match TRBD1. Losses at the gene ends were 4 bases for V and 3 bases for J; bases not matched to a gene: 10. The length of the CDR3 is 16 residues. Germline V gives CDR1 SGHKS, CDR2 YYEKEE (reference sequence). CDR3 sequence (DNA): TGTGCCAGCAGCCATGCCCCCGACAGGGTCAATCAGCCCCAGCATTTT. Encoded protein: CASSHAPDRVNQPQHF.

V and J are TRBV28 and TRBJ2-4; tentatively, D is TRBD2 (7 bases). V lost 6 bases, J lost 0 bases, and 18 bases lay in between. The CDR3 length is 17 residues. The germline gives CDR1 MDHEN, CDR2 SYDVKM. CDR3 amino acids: CASSLRGASGAKNIQYF. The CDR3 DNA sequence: TGTGCCAGCAGCCTTAGGGGGGCTAGCGGAGCCAAAAACATTCAGTACTTC.

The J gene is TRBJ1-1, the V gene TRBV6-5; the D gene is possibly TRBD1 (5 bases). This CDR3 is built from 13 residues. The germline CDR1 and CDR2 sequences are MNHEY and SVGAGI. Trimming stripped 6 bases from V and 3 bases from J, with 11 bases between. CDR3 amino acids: CASSRGADTEAFF. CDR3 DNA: TGTGCCAGCAGCCGAGGGGCAGACACTGAAGCTTTCTTT.

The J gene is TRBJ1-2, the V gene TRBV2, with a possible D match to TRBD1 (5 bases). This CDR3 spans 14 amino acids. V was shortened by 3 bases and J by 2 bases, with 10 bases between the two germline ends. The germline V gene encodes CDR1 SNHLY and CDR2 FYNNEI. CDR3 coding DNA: TGTGCCAGCAGTGAGGAGGGGCGCAACTATGGCTACACCTTC. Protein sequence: CASSEEGRNYGYTF. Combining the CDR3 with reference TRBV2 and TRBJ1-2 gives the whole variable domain EPEVTQTPSHQVTQMGQEVILRCVPISNHLYFYWYRQILGQKVEFLVSFYNNEISEKSEIFDDQFSVERPDGSNFTLKIRSTKLEDSAMYFCASSEEGRNYGYTFGSGTRLTVV.

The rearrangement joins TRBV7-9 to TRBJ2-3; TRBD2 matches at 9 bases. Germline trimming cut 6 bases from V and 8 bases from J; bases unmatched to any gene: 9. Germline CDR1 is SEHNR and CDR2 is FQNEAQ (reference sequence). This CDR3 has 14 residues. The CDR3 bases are TGTGCCAGCAGTTCCCCGGGACTAGCAGCTACGCAGTATTTT. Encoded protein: CASSSPGLAATQYF.

In DNA, the CDR3 is TGTGCCAGCAGTTATCTCGGACAGTTCAGGTTGCATTTT. Its protein is CASSYLGQFRLHF. This chain uses TRBV6-5 with TRBJ1-5, with D maybe TRBD1 (6 bases). Germline assignment: CDR1 MNHEY and CDR2 SVGAGI. Trimming stripped 3 bases from V and 15 bases from J, with 18 bases between. The CDR3 has 13 amino acids.

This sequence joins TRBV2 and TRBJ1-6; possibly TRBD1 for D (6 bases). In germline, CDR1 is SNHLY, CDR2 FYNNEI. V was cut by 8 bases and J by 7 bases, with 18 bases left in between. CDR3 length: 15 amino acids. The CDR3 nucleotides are TGTGCCAGCTGGGCAGGGGTTCCTAGAAATTCACCCCTCCACTTT. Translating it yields CASWAGVPRNSPLHF.

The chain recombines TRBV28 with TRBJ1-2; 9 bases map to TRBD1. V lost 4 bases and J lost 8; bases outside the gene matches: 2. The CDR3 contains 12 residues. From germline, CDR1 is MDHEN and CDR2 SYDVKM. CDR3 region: CASSSTGGGYTF. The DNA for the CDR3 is TGTGCCAGCAGTTCCACAGGGGGCGGCTACACCTTC.

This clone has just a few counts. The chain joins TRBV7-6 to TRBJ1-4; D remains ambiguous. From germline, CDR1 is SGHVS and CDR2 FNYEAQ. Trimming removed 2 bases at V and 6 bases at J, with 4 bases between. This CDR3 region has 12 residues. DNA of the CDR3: TGTGCCAGCAGCTTAAACTATGAAAAACTGTTTTTT. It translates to CASSLNYEKLFF.

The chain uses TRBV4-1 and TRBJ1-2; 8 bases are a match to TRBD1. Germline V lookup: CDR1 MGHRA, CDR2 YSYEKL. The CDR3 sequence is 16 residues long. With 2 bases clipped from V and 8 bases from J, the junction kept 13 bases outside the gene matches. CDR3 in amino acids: CASSQPPGTGPRGYTF. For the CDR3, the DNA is TGCGCCAGCAGCCAACCCCCCGGGACAGGTCCGAGGGGCTACACCTTC.

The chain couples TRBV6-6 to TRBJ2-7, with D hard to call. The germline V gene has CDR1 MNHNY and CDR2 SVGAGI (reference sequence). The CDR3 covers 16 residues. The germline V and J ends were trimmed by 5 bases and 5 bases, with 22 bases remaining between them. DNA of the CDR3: TGTGCCAGCAGTCTAGGCACCGCCCCACAGTACGACGAGCAGTACTTC. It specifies CASSLGTAPQYDEQYF.

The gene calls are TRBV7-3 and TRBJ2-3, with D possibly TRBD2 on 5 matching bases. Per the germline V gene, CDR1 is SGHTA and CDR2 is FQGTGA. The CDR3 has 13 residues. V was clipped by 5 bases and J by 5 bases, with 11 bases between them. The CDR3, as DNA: TGTGCCAGCAGCCCCCCCGCGGGAGATACGCAGTATTTT. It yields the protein CASSPPAGDTQYF.

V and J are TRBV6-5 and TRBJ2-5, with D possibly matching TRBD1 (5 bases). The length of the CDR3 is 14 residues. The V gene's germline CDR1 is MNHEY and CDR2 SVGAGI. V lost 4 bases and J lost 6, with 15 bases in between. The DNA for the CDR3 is TGTGCCAGCAGTTCGGTAGGCAGGGTGAAGACCCAGTACTTC. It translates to CASSSVGRVKTQYF.

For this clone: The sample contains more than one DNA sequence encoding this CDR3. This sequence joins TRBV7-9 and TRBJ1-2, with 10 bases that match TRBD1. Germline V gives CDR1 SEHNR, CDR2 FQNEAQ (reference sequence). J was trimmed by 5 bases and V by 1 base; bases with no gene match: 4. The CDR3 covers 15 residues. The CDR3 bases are TGTGCCAGCAGCTTAGGTGGACAGGGGGGATATGGCTACACCTTC. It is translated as CASSLGGQGGYGYTF.

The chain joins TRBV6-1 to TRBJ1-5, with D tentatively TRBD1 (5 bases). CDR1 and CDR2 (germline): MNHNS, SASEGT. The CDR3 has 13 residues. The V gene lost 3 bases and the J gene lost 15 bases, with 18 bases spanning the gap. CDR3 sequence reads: CASSDPPRQKGHF. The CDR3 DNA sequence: TGTGCCAGCAGTGACCCTCCCAGACAGAAGGGGCATTTT.

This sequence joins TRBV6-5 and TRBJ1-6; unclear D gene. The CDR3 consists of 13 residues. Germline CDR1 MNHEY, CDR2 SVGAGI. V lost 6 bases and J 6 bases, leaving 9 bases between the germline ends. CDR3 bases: TGTGCCAGCAGCCGGGCTGCTAATTCACCCCTCCACTTT. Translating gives CASSRAANSPLHF.

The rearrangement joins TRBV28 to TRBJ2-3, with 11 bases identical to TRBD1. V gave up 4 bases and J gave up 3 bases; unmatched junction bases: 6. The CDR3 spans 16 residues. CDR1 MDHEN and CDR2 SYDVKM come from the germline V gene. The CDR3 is CASSSGTGGRTDTQYF. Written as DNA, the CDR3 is TGTGCCAGCAGTTCTGGGACAGGGGGAAGAACAGATACGCAGTATTTT.

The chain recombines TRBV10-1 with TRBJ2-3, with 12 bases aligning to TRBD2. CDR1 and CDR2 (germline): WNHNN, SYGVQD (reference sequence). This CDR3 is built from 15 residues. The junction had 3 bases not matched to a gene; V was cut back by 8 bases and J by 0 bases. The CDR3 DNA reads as TGCGCCAGCGGTGGACTAGCGGGAAGCACAGATACGCAGTATTTT. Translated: CASGGLAGSTDTQYF.

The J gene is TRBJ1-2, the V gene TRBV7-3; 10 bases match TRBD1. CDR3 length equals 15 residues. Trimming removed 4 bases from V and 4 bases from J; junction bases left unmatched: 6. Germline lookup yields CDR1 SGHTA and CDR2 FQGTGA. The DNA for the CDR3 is TGTGCCAGCAGCTCCGGACAGGGGGTTGGCTATGGCTACACCTTC. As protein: CASSSGQGVGYGYTF.